The 28 T cell receptor beta chains listed next were all sequenced from one sample in a study of blood T cells in healthy people across ages. The second PCR ran about 6 to 12 cycles with a sample-barcoded 5' primer and J-beta primers. Each CDR3 protein is one row after TCRdb ran MiXCR on the 5' RACE reads. This table has 1.5 million to 2 million distinct CDR3 sequences, 35% to 50% appearing once. What was sequenced was blood. These receptors came from a human donor in good health.

This clonotype was detected only once. The chain carries TRBV9 and TRBJ1-1; TRBD1 agrees at 8 bases. This CDR3 contains 16 residues. The germline CDR1 and CDR2 sequences are SGDLS and YYNGEE. Losses at the gene ends were 0 bases for V and 0 bases for J; bases not matched to a gene: 4. The CDR3 is CASSVGRGPLNTEAFF. In nucleotides, the CDR3 is TGTGCCAGCAGCGTAGGCAGGGGGCCCTTGAACACTGAAGCTTTCTTT. The full variable domain, its missing parts supplied by reference TRBV9 and TRBJ1-1, is DSGVTQTPKHLITATGQRVTLRCSPRSGDLSVYWYQQSLDQGLQFLIQYYNGEERAKGNILERFSAQQFPDLHSELNLSSLELGDSALYFCASSVGRGPLNTEAFFGQGTRLTVV.

Here the CDR3 DNA reads TGTGCCAGCAGTTCGACCGATTATAATTCACCCCTCCACTTT. Its protein is CASSSTDYNSPLHF. The gene calls are TRBV28 and TRBJ1-6; D not certain. CDR1 is MDHEN and CDR2 is SYDVKM in the germline V gene. CDR3 length: 14 amino acids. V was cut by 4 bases and J by 4 bases, with 8 bases left in between.

This chain joins TRBV5-1 and TRBJ2-1; TRBD1 aligns across 7 bases. Germline values: CDR1 SGHRS, CDR2 YFSETQ. The CDR3 loop spans 15 amino acids. The ends lost 4 bases at V and 9 bases at J; junction bases unmatched: 13. CDR3: CASSPGAQGDLEQFF. In DNA, the CDR3 is TGCGCCAGCAGCCCCGGGGCCCAGGGGGATCTTGAGCAGTTCTTC.

CDR3 sequence (DNA): TGTGCCAGCAGTTCGCGACAGGGCAGAAAGACCCAGTACTTC. Encoded protein: CASSSRQGRKTQYF. V gene TRBV12-3 or TRBV12-4 combines with J gene TRBJ2-7, with 7 bases matching TRBD1. The J call is in doubt because the DNA end fits TRBJ2-5 better. This CDR3 comprises 14 residues.

The chain links TRBV6-7 to TRBJ2-3; TRBD2 matches 10 bases. TRBV6-7 is reported as an ORF; its role is uncertain. This CDR3 has 19 amino acids. Losses at the gene ends were 6 bases for V and 2 bases for J; bases not matched to a gene: 17. The CDR3 loop reads CASRQGTTEGTSVTDTQYF. CDR3 in DNA: TGTGCCAGCAGACAAGGGACCACCGAAGGGACTAGCGTCACAGATACGCAGTATTTT.

Comment on this clonotype: Germline and junction disagree at one end, which may indicate a read error. This chain connects TRBV20-1 to TRBJ1-4; D is unclear. The CDR3 spans 14 residues. Germline V gives CDR1 DFQATT, CDR2 SNEGSKA (reference sequence). CDR3 bases: TGCAGTGCTGGGGTGAGCGAAACTAATGAAAAGCTGTTTTTT. Protein sequence: CSAGVSETNEKLFF.

The rearrangement joins TRBV7-2 to TRBJ1-2, with D maybe TRBD1 (5 bases). This CDR3 region has 15 residues. V was pared by 5 bases and J by 3 bases, with 16 bases between. CDR1 is SGHTA and CDR2 is FQGNSA in the germline V gene. CDR3 sequence reads: CASSPEGSGYYGYTF. DNA of the CDR3: TGTGCCAGCAGCCCCGAGGGGTCTGGATACTATGGCTACACCTTC.

J is TRBJ2-1 and V is TRBV7-9; 7 nucleotides match TRBD2. J was trimmed by 8 bases and V by 1 base; bases with no gene match: 14. The germline gives CDR1 SEHNR, CDR2 FQNEAQ (reference sequence). The CDR3 extends over 17 amino acids. CDR3 region: CASSLGSLGAGSHEQFF. In nucleotides, the CDR3 is TGTGCCAGCAGCTTAGGGAGCCTGGGAGCGGGGAGTCATGAGCAGTTCTTC.

A few counts support this clonotype. The rearrangement uses TRBV7-2 and TRBJ2-1, with TRBD1 matching 8 bases. Germline CDR1 reads SGHTA; CDR2 reads FQGNSA. This CDR3 is 16 amino acids long. The ends lost 3 bases at V and 5 bases at J; junction bases unmatched: 9. The CDR3 loop is CASSFYRGVPNNEQFF. The CDR3 nucleotides read TGTGCCAGCAGCTTCTACAGGGGGGTACCTAACAATGAGCAGTTCTTC.

The J gene is TRBJ2-3, the V gene TRBV12-3 or TRBV12-4, with D uncertain. The CDR3 is 13 amino acids. V lost 6 bases and J 5 bases, leaving 12 bases between the germline ends. This CDR3 reads CASSPGPLDTQYF. The CDR3 DNA reads TGTGCCAGCAGCCCAGGTCCCCTAGATACGCAGTATTTT.

This CDR3 is CSASRGGSYTEAFF. DNA of the CDR3: TGCAGTGCTAGCCGGGGTGGATCTTACACTGAAGCTTTCTTT. The genes are TRBV20-1 and TRBJ1-1, with D unresolved. V lost 3 bases and J lost 3, with 14 bases in between. CDR3 length: 14 residues. The germline CDR1 and CDR2 sequences are DFQATT and SNEGSKA (reference sequence).

The V and J genes are TRBV3-1 and TRBJ1-2; D remains ambiguous. The V and J ends lost 0 bases and 4 bases respectively, with 15 bases between them. The CDR3 runs 16 residues. Germline CDR1 LGHDT, CDR2 YNNKEL (reference sequence). In nucleotides, the CDR3 is TGTGCCAGCAGCCAAGATATGGTTGGCGGCTCCTATGGCTACACCTTC. Protein product: CASSQDMVGGSYGYTF.

Only a few counts were recorded for this clonotype. This sequence joins TRBV10-3 and TRBJ1-2; D is undetermined. Germline CDR1 is ENHRY and CDR2 is SYGVKD. The germline V and J ends were trimmed by 3 bases and 4 bases, with 9 bases remaining between them. There are 13 residues in the CDR3. The CDR3 spells CAISDSSSYGYTF. The CDR3 DNA reads as TGTGCCATCAGTGATAGCTCCTCCTATGGCTACACCTTC.

The chain recombines TRBV10-3 with TRBJ2-7; D perhaps matches TRBD2 (6 bases). The germline V and J ends were trimmed by 3 bases and 4 bases, with 22 bases remaining between them. The length of the CDR3 is 17 residues. Germline V lookup: CDR1 ENHRY, CDR2 SYGVKD. CDR3 sequence (DNA): TGTGCCATCAGTGATAAAAGGAGACTAGTCCAGGCTTACGAGCAGTACTTC. It translates to CAISDKRRLVQAYEQYF.

This sequence joins TRBV4-3 and TRBJ1-2; 11 positions agree with TRBD1. V shed 0 bases and J 9 bases; nucleotides not matched to a gene: 15. The germline CDR1 and CDR2 sequences are LGHNA and YSLEER. The CDR3 totals 18 residues. The CDR3 here is CASSQDRPGQGVFNSYTF. In nucleotides, the CDR3 is TGCGCCAGCAGCCAAGATCGTCCGGGACAGGGGGTTTTCAATAGCTACACCTTC.

This clonotype was counted between two and nine times. The rearrangement uses TRBV5-1 and TRBJ1-2, with 10 positions matching TRBD1. CDR3 length: 15 amino acids. V shed 3 bases, J shed 2 bases, and the junction held 4 bases outside the gene matches. Germline V gene lookup returns CDR1 SGHRS and CDR2 YFSETQ. The CDR3 region has the DNA TGCGCCAGCAGCTCCCGGGACAGGGGAAACTATGGCTACACCTTC. This gives the protein CASSSRDRGNYGYTF.

This clonotype showed up just a few times. J is TRBJ1-1 and V is TRBV10-3; D unresolved. V was pared by 6 bases and J by 1 base, with 9 bases between. CDR1 ENHRY and CDR2 SYGVKD come from the germline V gene. The CDR3 loop spans 13 amino acids. The CDR3 DNA follows: TGTGCCATCAGCTTGACACCGAACACTGAAGCTTTCTTT. Translation gives CAISLTPNTEAFF.

The sample holds one count of this clonotype. The chain is built from TRBV3-1 and TRBJ2-5; 10 nucleotides agree with TRBD2. From germline, CDR1 is LGHDT and CDR2 YNNKEL (reference sequence). The J segment lost 11 bases and the V segment lost 0 bases, leaving 12 bases of the junction unmatched. The length of the CDR3 is 16 residues. CDR3 sequence: CASSQDLSGGTYGQYF. Written as DNA, the CDR3 is TGTGCCAGCAGCCAAGATCTTAGCGGGGGGACCTACGGGCAGTACTTC.

V usage is TRBV27 and J usage is TRBJ1-2, with unresolved D. V shed 6 bases and J shed 6 bases, with 14 bases lying between them. Germline V gene lookup returns CDR1 MNHEY and CDR2 SMNVEV (reference sequence). The CDR3 contains 13 residues. CDR3 nucleotides: TGTGCCAGCAGGCAGCTTGACGTCAATGGCTACACCTTC. Translated: CASRQLDVNGYTF.

This clonotype occurred a few times. The chain joins TRBV30 to TRBJ1-5; 7 bases are a match to TRBD1. The CDR3 is made up of 10 amino acids. Trimming removed 5 bases from V and 9 bases from J; junction bases left unmatched: 1. Germline V gene sequence: CDR1 GTSNPN, CDR2 SVGIG (reference sequence). This CDR3 reads CAWSGGPQHF. CDR3 sequence (DNA): TGTGCCTGGTCAGGGGGGCCCCAGCATTTT.

V is TRBV21-1 and J is TRBJ2-5; the table's TRBD2 call for D was not verified on the DNA. TRBV21-1 represents a pseudogene. This CDR3 is 18 amino acids long. CDR3 in DNA: TGTGCCAGCAGCAAATCGACTAGCGGGGGACTAACAACAGAGACCCAGTACTTC. Encoded protein: CASSKSTSGGLTTETQYF.

This clonotype was found a few times. J is TRBJ2-7 and V is TRBV3-1; D is perhaps TRBD2 (6 bases). This CDR3 spans 15 amino acids. Trimming removed 6 bases at V and 3 bases at J, with 18 bases between. Germline-derived CDR1 and CDR2 are LGHDT and YNNKEL (reference sequence). For the CDR3, the DNA is TGTGCCAGCAGTGGAGGGCTTGGGGTTATCTACGAGCAGTACTTC. This translates into CASSGGLGVIYEQYF.

This clonotype appeared a few times. The rearrangement links TRBV5-6 to TRBJ2-1; no clear D gene. Trimming removed 1 base at V and 9 bases at J, with 8 bases between. This CDR3 is 12 amino acids long. Germline loops: CDR1 SGHDT, CDR2 YYEEEE. In nucleotides, the CDR3 is TGTGCCAGCAGCTTGCCCGTTGGTGAGCAGTTCTTC. Protein: CASSLPVGEQFF.

This clonotype has just a few counts. Germline and junction disagree at one end, which may indicate a read error. The chain links TRBV7-9 to TRBJ1-4; D remains unclear. Germline V lookup: CDR1 SEHNR, CDR2 FQNEAQ (reference sequence). There are 14 residues in the CDR3. The CDR3 DNA sequence: TGTGCCAGCAGCTTAGGAGTTACTAAGGAAAAACTGTTTTTT. Translation: CASSLGVTKEKLFF.

This clonotype was seen a few times. V gene TRBV20-1 combines with J gene TRBJ2-1; 9 bases map to TRBD1. Germline V lookup: CDR1 DFQATT, CDR2 SNEGSKA (reference sequence). Germline trimming cut 5 bases from V and 8 bases from J; bases unmatched to any gene: 13. The CDR3 length is 15 residues. In nucleotides, the CDR3 is TGCAGTGCTGGGGACAGGGCGGTGAGAATGGATGAGCAGTTCTTC. This codes for CSAGDRAVRMDEQFF.

The sample holds many counts of this clonotype. Sequence at one end of the junction differs from germline and may be a read error. The CDR3 protein is CASSLVRDGEQFF. CDR3 nucleotides: TGTGCTAGCAGCTTAGTCCGGGACGGTGAGCAGTTCTTC. The J gene is TRBJ2-1, the V gene TRBV7-7; D may be TRBD1 or TRBD2 (5 bases each). CDR3 length: 13 amino acids. Germline assignment: CDR1 SSHAT and CDR2 FNYEAQ (reference sequence).

In this sample, this clonotype turned up a few times. The CDR3 DNA reads TGTGCCAGCAGCCCCCGTCCTAGCGGGGGGGAGTGGGCAGATACGCAGTATTTT. Translating gives CASSPRPSGGEWADTQYF. The chain is built from TRBV5-5 and TRBJ2-3; TRBD2 aligns across 12 bases. Germline CDR1 and CDR2: SGHKS and YYEKEE (reference sequence). CDR3 length: 18 residues. Trimming at V came to 4 bases and at J to 4 bases, leaving 13 bases not matched to a gene.

This chain connects TRBV15 to TRBJ1-5, with D hard to call. Germline V gene lookup returns CDR1 LNHNV and CDR2 YYDKDF (reference sequence). Trimming shortened V by 0 bases and J by 6 bases, and 6 bases separated the two germline ends. CDR3 length equals 13 residues. In DNA form, the CDR3 reads TGTGCCACCAGCAGAGAGCGGGTTCAGCCCCAGCATTTT. Its protein product is CATSRERVQPQHF.